Given below is one TCR beta chain in context. Its antigen is not identified. TCRdb processed the reads anew with MiXCR; each CDR3 protein has one entry. Altogether some 71,000 distinct CDR3 sequences are present, about 29% being singletons, with the ten largest covering 59%. The CDR3 covers 14 residues. The V gene's germline CDR1 is MNHEY and CDR2 SMNVEV (reference sequence). Trimming stripped 5 bases from V and 7 bases from J, with 18 bases between. This specimen comes from a study of T cell repertoires in cytomegalovirus infection. The clonotype comes from a human donor in good health (CMV status not recorded). Some clones in this sample may be carry-over from other donors' samples. The sample consisted of CD8+ T cells from cultured PBMCs, taken from culture after CMV antigen stimulation. The chain employs TRBV27 and TRBJ2-7; perhaps D is TRBD1 or TRBD2 (5 bases each). The CDR3 nucleotides read TGTGCCAGCAGTCCGGGACCCGGAGTGATGGAGCAGTACTTC. This gives the protein CASSPGPGVMEQYF.